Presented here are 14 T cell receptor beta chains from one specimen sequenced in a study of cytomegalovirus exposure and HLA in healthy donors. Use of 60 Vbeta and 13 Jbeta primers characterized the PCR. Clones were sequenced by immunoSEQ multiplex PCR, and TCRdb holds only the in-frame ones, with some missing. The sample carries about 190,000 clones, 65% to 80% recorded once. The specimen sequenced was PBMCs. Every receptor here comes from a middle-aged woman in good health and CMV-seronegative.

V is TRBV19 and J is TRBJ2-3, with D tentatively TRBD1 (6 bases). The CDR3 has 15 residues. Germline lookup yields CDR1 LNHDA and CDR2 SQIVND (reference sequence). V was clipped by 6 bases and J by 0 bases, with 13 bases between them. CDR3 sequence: CASSPDSHSTDTQYF. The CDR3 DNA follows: TGTGCCAGTAGCCCGGACAGTCATAGCACAGATACGCAGTATTTT.

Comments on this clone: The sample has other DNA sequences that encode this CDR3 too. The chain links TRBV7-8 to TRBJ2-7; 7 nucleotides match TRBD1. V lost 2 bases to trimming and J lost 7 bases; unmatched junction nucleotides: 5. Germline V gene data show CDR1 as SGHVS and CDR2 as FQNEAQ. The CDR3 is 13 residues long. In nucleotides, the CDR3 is TGTGCCAGCAGCTTAACCAACAGGGGTGAGCAGTACGTC. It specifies CASSLTNRGEQYV.

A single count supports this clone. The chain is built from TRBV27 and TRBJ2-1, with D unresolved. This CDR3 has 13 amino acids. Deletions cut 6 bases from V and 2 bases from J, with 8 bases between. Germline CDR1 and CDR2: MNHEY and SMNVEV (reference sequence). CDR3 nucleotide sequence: TGTGCCAGCAGACAGATCGCCTACAATGAGCAGTTCTTC. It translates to CASRQIAYNEQFF.

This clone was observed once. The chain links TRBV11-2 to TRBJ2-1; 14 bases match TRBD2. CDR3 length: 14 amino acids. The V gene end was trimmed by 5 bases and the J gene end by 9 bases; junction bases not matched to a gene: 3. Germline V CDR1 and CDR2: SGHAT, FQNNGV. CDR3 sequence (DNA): TGTGCCAGCAGCCCAGGACTAGCGGGGGGTGAGCAGTTCTTC. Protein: CASSPGLAGGEQFF.

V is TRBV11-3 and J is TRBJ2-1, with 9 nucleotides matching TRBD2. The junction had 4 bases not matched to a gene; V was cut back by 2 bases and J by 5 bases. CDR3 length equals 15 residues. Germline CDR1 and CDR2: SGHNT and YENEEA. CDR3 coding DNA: TGTGCCAGCAGCTTACCGGGACTAGCAGACAATGAGCAGTTCTTC. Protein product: CASSLPGLADNEQFF.

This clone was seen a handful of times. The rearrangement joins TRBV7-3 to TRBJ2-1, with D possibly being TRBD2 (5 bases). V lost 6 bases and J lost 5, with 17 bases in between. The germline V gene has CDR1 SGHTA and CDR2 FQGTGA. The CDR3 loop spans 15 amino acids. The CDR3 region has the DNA TGTGCCAGCAGTCCCGTCGGGATGACCGACAATGAGCAGTTCTTC. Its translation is CASSPVGMTDNEQFF.

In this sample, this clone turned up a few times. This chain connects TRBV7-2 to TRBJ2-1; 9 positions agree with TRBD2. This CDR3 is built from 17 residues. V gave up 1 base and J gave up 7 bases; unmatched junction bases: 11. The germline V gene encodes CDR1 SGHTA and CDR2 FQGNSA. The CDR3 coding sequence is TGTGCCAGCAGCTTAGGGTCGCGGGAGGGCCTTATGAATGAGCAGTTCTTC. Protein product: CASSLGSREGLMNEQFF.

CDR3 bases: TGTGCCAGTAGCAACAGGGGATTGAACACTGAAGCTTTCTTT. Translated, it gives CASSNRGLNTEAFF. This rearrangement joins TRBV19 to TRBJ1-1, with 7 positions matching TRBD1. J gave up 0 bases and V 6 bases, and 4 bases lay outside the gene matches. This CDR3 has 14 amino acids. Germline V CDR1 and CDR2: LNHDA, SQIVND (reference sequence).

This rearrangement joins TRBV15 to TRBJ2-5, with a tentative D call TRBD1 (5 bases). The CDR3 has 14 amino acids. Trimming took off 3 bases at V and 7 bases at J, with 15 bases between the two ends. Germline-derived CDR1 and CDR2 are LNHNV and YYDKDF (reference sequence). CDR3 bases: TGTGCCACCAGCAGGGCTGGGGCTGGCGGGACCCAGTACTTC. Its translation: CATSRAGAGGTQYF.

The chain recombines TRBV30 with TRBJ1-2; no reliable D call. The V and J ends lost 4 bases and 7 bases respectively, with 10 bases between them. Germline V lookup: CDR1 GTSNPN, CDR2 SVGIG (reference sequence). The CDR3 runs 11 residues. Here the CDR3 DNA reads TGTGCCTGGAATTCGGTCTTTGGCTACACCTTC. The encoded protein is CAWNSVFGYTF.

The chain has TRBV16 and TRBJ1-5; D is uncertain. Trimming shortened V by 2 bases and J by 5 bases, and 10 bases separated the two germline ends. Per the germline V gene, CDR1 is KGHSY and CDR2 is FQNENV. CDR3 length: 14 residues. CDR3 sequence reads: CASSQGLNYQPQHF. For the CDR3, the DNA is TGTGCCAGCAGCCAAGGACTAAATTATCAGCCCCAGCATTTT.

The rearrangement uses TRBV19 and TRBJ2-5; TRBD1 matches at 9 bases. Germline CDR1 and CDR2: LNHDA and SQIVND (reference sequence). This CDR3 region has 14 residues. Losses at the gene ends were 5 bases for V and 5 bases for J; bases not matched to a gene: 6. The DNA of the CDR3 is TGTGCCAGTAGTGTCGGACAGGGGTGGGAGACCCAGTACTTC. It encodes CASSVGQGWETQYF.

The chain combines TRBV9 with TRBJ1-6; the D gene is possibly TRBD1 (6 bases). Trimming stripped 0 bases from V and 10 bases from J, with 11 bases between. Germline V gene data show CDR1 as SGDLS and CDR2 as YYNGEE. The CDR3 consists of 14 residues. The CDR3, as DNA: TGTGCCAGCAGCGTAGGGGCAGGGGTCTCACCCCTCCACTTT. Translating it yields CASSVGAGVSPLHF.

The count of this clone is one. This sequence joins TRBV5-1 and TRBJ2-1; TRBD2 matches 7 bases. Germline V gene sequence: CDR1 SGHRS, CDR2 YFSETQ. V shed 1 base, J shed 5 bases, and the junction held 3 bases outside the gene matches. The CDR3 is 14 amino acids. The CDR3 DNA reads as TGCGCCAGCAGCTTGACTAGCGTCAACAATGAGCAGTTCTTC. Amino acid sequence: CASSLTSVNNEQFF.